These 17 T cell receptor beta chains were sequenced from one sample in a study of blood T cell repertoires in COVID-19. Here immunoSEQ multiplex PCR was the method, and the copy in TCRdb shows in-frame clones only, minus some. The data hold hundreds of thousands of clones, with about 87% observed a single time. Sequenced material: PBMCs or T cells enriched from blood (not recorded which). The origin of the receptors is a woman in her fifties or sixties who had recovered from COVID-19.

The V gene is TRBV6-5, the J gene TRBJ1-1; no reliable D call. The germline CDR1 and CDR2 sequences are MNHEY and SVGAGI. The CDR3 length is 14 residues. The V end was cut by 6 bases, the J end by 3 bases, with 14 bases between. CDR3 bases: TGTGCCAGCAGACCGACCTTTGGAGACACTGAAGCTTTCTTT. Amino acid sequence: CASRPTFGDTEAFF.

Comment on this clone: Other DNA sequences of this sample code for an identical CDR3. The chain recombines TRBV7-9 with TRBJ1-3; D not resolved. This CDR3 is built from 12 residues. The V end lost 5 bases, the J end lost 1 base, and 3 bases lay between the germline ends. The germline V gene encodes CDR1 SEHNR and CDR2 FQNEAQ (reference sequence). The CDR3 loop is CASSPSGNTIYF. In DNA form, the CDR3 reads TGTGCCAGCAGCCCTTCTGGAAACACCATATATTTT.

The chain links TRBV19 to TRBJ1-3; D might be TRBD1 (6 bases). Looked up from germline, CDR1 is LNHDA and CDR2 is SQIVND (reference sequence). CDR3 length equals 15 residues. V lost 3 bases to trimming and J lost 2 bases, with 11 bases between them. The CDR3 DNA is TGTGCCAGTAGTATTGGGGGGGCGGCTGGAAACACCATATATTTT. Its translation: CASSIGGAAGNTIYF.

The chain is built from TRBV3-1 (or the pseudogene TRBV3-2) and TRBJ1-4; the match to TRBD1 covers 9 bases. The CDR3 sequence is 17 residues long. Germline assignment: CDR1 LGHDT and CDR2 YNNKEL (reference sequence). V was pared by 4 bases and J by 5 bases, with 11 bases of the junction left unmatched. The CDR3 sequence: CASSRAGTGRGNEKLFF. The CDR3 nucleotides are TGTGCCAGCAGCCGAGCCGGGACAGGGAGAGGGAATGAAAAACTGTTTTTT.

The J gene is TRBJ2-3, the V gene TRBV10-1; the D is unclear. Trimming took 3 bases from V and 9 from J, leaving 16 bases between them. Germline V gene lookup returns CDR1 WNHNN and CDR2 SYGVQD (reference sequence). The CDR3 length is 14 residues. For the CDR3, the DNA is TGCGCCAGCAGTGACCCTAGTCCCGCTTCAACGCAGTATTTT. Its translation is CASSDPSPASTQYF.

The gene calls are TRBV7-3 and TRBJ2-2; D gene uncertain. Germline V gene data show CDR1 as SGHTA and CDR2 as FQGTGA. V was trimmed by 7 bases and J by 6 bases, leaving 9 bases between them. CDR3 length: 12 residues. The CDR3 loop is CASTYQSGELFF. CDR3 sequence (DNA): TGTGCCAGCACCTATCAATCCGGGGAGCTGTTTTTT.

This chain uses TRBV23-1 with TRBJ2-3; 7 bases fit TRBD1. TRBV23-1 is designated an ORF whose function remains uncertain. This CDR3 contains 17 residues. J was trimmed by 4 bases and V by 3 bases; bases with no gene match: 13. The CDR3 loop is CASSQGGLTGWADTQYF. The CDR3 region has the DNA TGCGCCAGCAGTCAGGGCGGGCTGACAGGGTGGGCAGATACGCAGTATTTT.

J is TRBJ1-2 and V is TRBV10-3; tentatively, D is TRBD1 (6 bases). CDR1 and CDR2 from the germline V gene are ENHRY and SYGVKD. V lost 11 bases to trimming and J lost 7 bases, with 20 bases between them. The CDR3 has 13 amino acids. The CDR3 coding sequence is TGTGCCGGAAGAACAGGGCCCGCGCGTGGCTACACCTTC. This sequence encodes CAGRTGPARGYTF.

The chain has TRBV21-1 and TRBJ2-1; the table's D call, TRBD1, has no DNA check behind it. TRBV21-1 is described as a pseudogene. The CDR3 contains 15 residues. The CDR3 DNA reads as TGTGCCAGCAGCAAGTTCGGACATCAAGCTAATGAGCAGTTCTTC. Translation gives CASSKFGHQANEQFF.

In this sample, this clone turned up once. The rearrangement joins TRBV30 to TRBJ1-5; D not certain. The CDR3 length is 16 residues. Trimming cost V 0 bases and J 0 bases, with 12 bases left between them. Germline lookup yields CDR1 GTSNPN and CDR2 SVGIG (reference sequence). DNA of the CDR3: TGTGCCTGGAGTGTACTAGGGCGTCATAGCAATCAGCCCCAGCATTTT. Translating gives CAWSVLGRHSNQPQHF. Full variable domain (remainder filled in from reference TRBV30 and TRBJ1-5): SQTIHQWPATLVQPVGSPLSLECTVEGTSNPNLYWYRQAAGRGLQLLFYSVGIGQISSEVPQNLSASRPQDRQFILSSKKLLLSDSGFYLCAWSVLGRHSNQPQHFGDGTRLSIL.

Only a few counts were recorded for this clone. V and J are TRBV19 and TRBJ1-5, with 7 bases that match TRBD1. With V trimmed by 5 bases and J by 7 bases, 5 bases remained unmatched. Per the germline V gene, CDR1 is LNHDA and CDR2 is SQIVND (reference sequence). This CDR3 contains 13 residues. The CDR3, as DNA: TGTGCCAGTAGTCCGCGACAGGGACAGCCCCAGCATTTT. It yields the protein CASSPRQGQPQHF.

The chain couples TRBV6-5 to TRBJ2-1, with 12 bases identical to TRBD2. The V gene's germline CDR1 is MNHEY and CDR2 SVGAGI. Losses at the gene ends were 4 bases for V and 2 bases for J; bases not matched to a gene: 0. This CDR3 comprises 15 residues. The CDR3 is CASSWTSGTYNEQFF. In nucleotides, the CDR3 is TGTGCCAGCAGTTGGACTAGCGGGACCTACAATGAGCAGTTCTTC.

The rearrangement joins TRBV7-2 to TRBJ2-5, with unresolved D. V lost 6 bases and J 5 bases, leaving 13 bases between the germline ends. Germline V gene data show CDR1 as SGHTA and CDR2 as FQGNSA. The CDR3 runs to 13 residues. Here the CDR3 DNA reads TGTGCCAGCAGTTCATGGGCTTTTGAGACCCAGTACTTC. Translated, it gives CASSSWAFETQYF.

This clone has just one count. The chain combines TRBV9 with TRBJ1-5; no definite D call. This CDR3 is built from 14 residues. Germline CDR1 reads SGDLS; CDR2 reads YYNGEE. Trimming pared 4 bases from V and 10 bases from J, leaving 18 bases between. CDR3 residues: CASSPSGVSSPQHF. CDR3 in DNA: TGTGCCAGCAGCCCCAGCGGGGTTTCATCTCCCCAGCATTTT.

V is TRBV4-1 and J is TRBJ1-5; D might be TRBD1 (5 bases). The germline V gene encodes CDR1 MGHRA and CDR2 YSYEKL. CDR3 size: 16 residues. Deletions cut 2 bases from V and 0 bases from J, with 11 bases between. The CDR3 spells CASSQNAGYSNQPQHF. The CDR3 nucleotides are TGCGCCAGCAGCCAAAATGCAGGGTATAGCAATCAGCCCCAGCATTTT.

The CDR3 is CASSPDRTGLGYTF. CDR3 DNA: TGTGCCAGCAGCCCGGATAGGACAGGGCTTGGCTACACCTTC. This chain connects TRBV7-6 to TRBJ1-2; 8 positions agree with TRBD1. The germline CDR1 and CDR2 sequences are SGHVS and FNYEAQ. V was clipped by 5 bases and J by 7 bases; unmatched bases: 9. The CDR3 has 14 residues.

V and J are TRBV28 and TRBJ2-2; a possible D gene is TRBD2 (6 bases). The V gene lost 3 bases and the J gene lost 0 bases, with 20 bases spanning the gap. CDR3 size: 19 residues. Per germline, CDR1 MDHEN and CDR2 SYDVKM. The CDR3 loop reads CASSLYLVDAGTNTGELFF. The CDR3 region has the DNA TGTGCCAGCAGTTTGTACCTAGTAGATGCGGGAACGAACACCGGGGAGCTGTTTTTT.